A single TCR beta chain is shown here with its context. V lost 3 bases, J lost 9 bases, and 5 bases stayed unmatched. Germline V gene sequence: CDR1 SGHNT, CDR2 YYREEE (reference sequence). The CDR3 spans 15 residues. These data originate in a study of shared T cell receptors in the human thymus. Repertoires were generated with immunoSEQ multiplex PCR, while TCRdb's copy carries only in-frame clones and drops some. The sample holds hundreds of thousands of clones, approximately 80% seen once. The same sample was also studied in work on human thymus T cells. According to that study: Finnish infants who were healthy and having corrective surgery for congenital heart defects made up the donors. Resections from corrective heart surgery supplied the thymus tissue. Related studies noted strongly shared thymic repertoires across unrelated people.

The receptor was derived from a boy under two years old with a congenital heart defect. Sequenced: thymocytes. The gene calls are TRBV5-4 and TRBJ2-1; 14 bases line up with TRBD2. CDR3 nucleotides: TGTGCCAGCAGCTCGGGACTAGCGGGAGAAGTTGAGCAGTTCTTC. Its protein is CASSSGLAGEVEQFF. The full variable domain, its missing parts supplied by reference TRBV5-4 and TRBJ2-1, is ETGVTQSPTHLIKTRGQQVTLRCSSQSGHNTVSWYQQALGQGPQFIFQYYREEENGRGNFPPRFSGLQFPNYSSELNVNALELDDSALYLCASSSGLAGEVEQFFGPGTRLTVL.